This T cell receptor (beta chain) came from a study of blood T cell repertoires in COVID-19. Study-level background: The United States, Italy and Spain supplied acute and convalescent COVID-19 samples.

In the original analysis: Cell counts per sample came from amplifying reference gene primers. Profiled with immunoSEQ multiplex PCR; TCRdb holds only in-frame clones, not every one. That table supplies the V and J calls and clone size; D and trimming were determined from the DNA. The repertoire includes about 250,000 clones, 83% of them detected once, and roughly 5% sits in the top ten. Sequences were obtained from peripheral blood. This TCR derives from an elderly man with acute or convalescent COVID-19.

CDR3 nucleotides: TGTGCCAGTAGCCCACTCGGGACAGGGCGTGAGCAGTACTTC. It yields the protein CASSPLGTGREQYF. The rearrangement links TRBV19 to TRBJ2-7, with TRBD1 matching 9 bases. The V gene's germline CDR1 is LNHDA and CDR2 SQIVND (reference sequence). Trimming at V came to 6 bases and at J to 7 bases, leaving 10 bases not matched to a gene. This CDR3 contains 14 residues.